This T cell receptor beta chain was retrieved from a study of identical twins. In TCRdb, the 5' RACE reads were re-called with MiXCR into one record per CDR3 protein. The sample yields roughly 690,000 distinct CDR3 sequences, roughly 6.2% seen once. Notes on this clonotype: A clone one base away is much larger, so this may be a read error.

This CDR3 comprises 14 residues. V dropped 5 bases and J dropped 2 bases, with 12 bases sitting between them. Per germline, CDR1 SGHAT and CDR2 FQDESV (reference sequence). The chain combines TRBV11-1 with TRBJ1-2; D gene ambiguous. The source is a man between 18 and 35 years old in good health. Sequencing input: naive T cells sorted from blood. The CDR3 sequence is CASSPHDVNYGYTF. DNA of the CDR3: TGTGCCAGCAGCCCCCACGACGTGAACTATGGCTACACCTTC.